One sample yielded the 14 T cell receptor beta chains listed below, sequenced in a study of control samples from healthy donors and cancer patients. Using immunoSEQ multiplex PCR, the repertoire was profiled, and TCRdb retains in-frame clones only, with some absent. Found here are about 30,000 clones, 91% of them singletons; the top ten hold 9.5% to 15%. Material for sequencing was PBMCs. The receptors stem from a man in his fifties or sixties with lung cancer.

This chain connects TRBV5-4 to TRBJ2-6; D gene unclear. V lost 4 bases and J 0 bases, leaving 14 bases between the germline ends. Looked up from germline, CDR1 is SGHNT and CDR2 is YYREEE (reference sequence). CDR3 length equals 17 residues. CDR3 in DNA: TGTGCCAGCAGCCCACAGACCCAGCACTCTGGGGCCAACGTCCTGACTTTC. It translates to CASSPQTQHSGANVLTF. Filled out from reference TRBV5-4 and TRBJ2-6, the complete variable domain reads ETGVTQSPTHLIKTRGQQVTLRCSSQSGHNTVSWYQQALGQGPQFIFQYYREEENGRGNFPPRFSGLQFPNYSSELNVNALELDDSALYLCASSPQTQHSGANVLTFGAGSRLTVL.

The chain is built from TRBV10-3 and TRBJ1-1; the match to TRBD1 covers 7 bases. Germline values: CDR1 ENHRY, CDR2 SYGVKD. The CDR3 extends over 14 amino acids. Trimming cost V 7 bases and J 6 bases; bases outside gene matches: 11. The CDR3 region is CAINNRQGSAEAFF. Written as DNA, the CDR3 is TGTGCCATCAATAATCGACAGGGAAGTGCTGAAGCTTTCTTT.

This chain connects TRBV11-2 to TRBJ1-5; TRBD1 is a possible D gene (6 bases). The CDR3 is 16 amino acids. Looked up from germline, CDR1 is SGHAT and CDR2 is FQNNGV. Trimming left V 1 base short and J 0 bases short, with 10 bases between. Here the CDR3 reads CASSLVRGLSNQPQHF. DNA for the CDR3: TGTGCCAGCAGCTTAGTCAGGGGACTTAGCAATCAGCCCCAGCATTTT.

The rearrangement joins TRBV11-2 to TRBJ2-7, with D unresolved. Germline V gene data show CDR1 as SGHAT and CDR2 as FQNNGV. There are 13 residues in the CDR3. V was trimmed by 3 bases and J by 3 bases, leaving 9 bases between them. The DNA of the CDR3 is TGTGCCAGCAGCTTCGAGTTGAACTACGAGCAGTACTTC. It translates to CASSFELNYEQYF.

This clone was observed a handful of times. This sequence joins TRBV7-9 and TRBJ1-2, with D perhaps matching TRBD1 (5 bases). V was cut by 7 bases and J by 8 bases, with 14 bases left in between. There are 12 residues in the CDR3. The germline V gene has CDR1 SEHNR and CDR2 FQNEAQ (reference sequence). DNA for the CDR3: TGTGCCAGCATGGGGGAGCCGGGGGGCTACACCTTC. This codes for CASMGEPGGYTF.

The chain employs TRBV12-5 and TRBJ2-7; no reliable D call. From germline, CDR1 is LGHNT and CDR2 FRNRAP. Trimming removed 4 bases at V and 3 bases at J, with 7 bases between. CDR3 length: 12 residues. Written as DNA, the CDR3 is TGTGCTAGTGGTTCAGAATACTACGAGCAGTACTTC. Translation: CASGSEYYEQYF. The full variable domain, with the rest looked up from reference TRBV12-5 and TRBJ2-7, is DARVTQTPRHKVTEMGQEVTMRCQPILGHNTVFWYRQTMMQGLELLAYFRNRAPLDDSGMPKDRFSAEMPDATLATLKIQPSEPRDSAVYFCASGSEYYEQYFGPGTRLTVT.

V is TRBV5-4 and J is TRBJ2-1, with 12 positions matching TRBD2. From germline, CDR1 is SGHNT and CDR2 YYREEE (reference sequence). The CDR3 extends over 17 amino acids. The trim removed 6 bases at V and 0 bases at J, leaving 7 bases unmatched. This CDR3 reads CASNIGLAGSSYNEQFF. The CDR3 nucleotides are TGTGCCAGCAACATCGGACTAGCGGGGAGCTCCTACAATGAGCAGTTCTTC.

The chain couples TRBV2 to TRBJ1-6; TRBD1 aligns across 8 bases. Germline V gene sequence: CDR1 SNHLY, CDR2 FYNNEI. The CDR3 runs 15 residues. The V segment lost 11 bases and the J segment 7 bases; nucleotides outside the gene matches: 13. CDR3 sequence (DNA): TGTGCCTCCCTCCTGGGGGCAGGGGGCAATTCACCCCTCCACTTT. This encodes CASLLGAGGNSPLHF.

The gene calls are TRBV27 and TRBJ1-2, with D perhaps TRBD1 (5 bases). V dropped 7 bases and J dropped 4 bases, with 19 bases sitting between them. Germline V gene sequence: CDR1 MNHEY, CDR2 SMNVEV (reference sequence). The CDR3 spans 15 residues. The CDR3 region has the DNA TGTGCCAGCACGCCCCAGGGAGGGACCCTCTATGGCTACACCTTC. Its protein product is CASTPQGGTLYGYTF.

This chain uses TRBV19 with TRBJ1-2; possibly TRBD1 for D (6 bases). The CDR3 has 17 residues. CDR1 and CDR2 (germline): LNHDA, SQIVND (reference sequence). The V and J ends lost 4 bases and 2 bases respectively, with 20 bases between them. CDR3 DNA: TGTGCCAGTAGTAACCCTAGTCCGGGACACGTAAACTATGGCTACACCTTC. Amino acids: CASSNPSPGHVNYGYTF. Full variable domain (missing parts from reference TRBV19 and TRBJ1-2): DGGITQSPKYLFRKEGQNVTLSCEQNLNHDAMYWYRQDPGQGLRLIYYSQIVNDFQKGDIAEGYSVSREKKESFPLTVTSAQKNPTAFYLCASSNPSPGHVNYGYTFGSGTRLTVV.

The genes are TRBV11-3 and TRBJ1-2, with 10 bases matching TRBD1. The CDR3 spans 15 residues. CDR1 is SGHNT and CDR2 is YENEEA in the germline V gene. J was trimmed by 6 bases and V by 4 bases; bases with no gene match: 8. For the CDR3, the DNA is TGTGCCAGCAGCTGCCTGACAGGGGGCACTGATGGCTACACCTTC. Translation gives CASSCLTGGTDGYTF.

This rearrangement joins TRBV27 to TRBJ2-2; 7 bases match TRBD1. CDR1 and CDR2 from the germline V gene are MNHEY and SMNVEV (reference sequence). With V trimmed by 5 bases and J by 8 bases, 11 bases remained unmatched. This CDR3 is built from 15 residues. DNA for the CDR3: TGTGCCAGCAGTGCGAGAACAGGGGCCCAAGGGGAGCTGTTTTTT. Its translation is CASSARTGAQGELFF.

J is TRBJ1-1 and V is TRBV27, with D unclear. Trimming removed 5 bases at V and 3 bases at J, with 16 bases between. In germline, CDR1 is MNHEY, CDR2 SMNVEV (reference sequence). The CDR3 runs to 15 residues. The CDR3 nucleotides are TGTGCCAGCAGTCGCCTAGAGTTGGCCTACACTGAAGCTTTCTTT. Protein: CASSRLELAYTEAFF.

The chain links TRBV4-1 to TRBJ2-2; D unresolved. The V end was cut by 1 base, the J end by 5 bases, with 2 bases between. Per the germline V gene, CDR1 is MGHRA and CDR2 is YSYEKL. This CDR3 is 12 amino acids long. The CDR3 region has the DNA TGCGCCAGCAGCCAAGGTACCGGGGAGCTGTTTTTT. Translated: CASSQGTGELFF.